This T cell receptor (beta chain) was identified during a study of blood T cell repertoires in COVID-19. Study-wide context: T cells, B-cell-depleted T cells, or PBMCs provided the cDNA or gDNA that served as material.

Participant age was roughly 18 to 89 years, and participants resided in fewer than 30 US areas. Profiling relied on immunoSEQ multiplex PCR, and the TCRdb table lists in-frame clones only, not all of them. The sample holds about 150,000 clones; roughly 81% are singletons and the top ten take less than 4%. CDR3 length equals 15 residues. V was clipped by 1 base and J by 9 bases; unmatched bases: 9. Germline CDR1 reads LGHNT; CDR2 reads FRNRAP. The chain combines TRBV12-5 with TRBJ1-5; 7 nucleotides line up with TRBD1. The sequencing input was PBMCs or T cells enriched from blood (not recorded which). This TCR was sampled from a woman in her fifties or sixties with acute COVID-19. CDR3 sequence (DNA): TGTGCTAGTGGTTTGGGGACAGGCATGAAGCTGCCCCAGCATTTT. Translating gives CASGLGTGMKLPQHF.